This is a list of T cell receptor beta chains from one sample in a study of tumor-infiltrating lymphocytes in primary liver carcinoma. TCRdb processed the multiplex PCR reads anew with MiXCR; each CDR3 protein has one entry. Among about 300,000 distinct CDR3 sequences listed, 55% to 65% were seen once. Sequenced input: peripheral blood. The origin of the receptors is a man in his forties or fifties with primary liver carcinoma and hepatitis B virus infection. Each CDR3 is given with its conserved first and last residue. Fields, in order: D gene, V gene, clone size, J gene, CDR3 DNA, CDR3 protein. The D gene is left open where the match is weak. Expanded clones get a size class; other rows say once, few or many, or leave the size out.

TRBD2,TRBV4-1,NA,TRBJ2-3,TGCGCCAGCCGCCAAAAACTAGCGGGATCAGATACGCAGTATTTT,CASRQKLAGSDTQYF
NA,TRBV24-1,NA,TRBJ2-1,TGTGCCACCAGTGCCACTCTTTCCTACTATGAGCAGTTCTTC,CATSATLSYYEQFF
NA,TRBV6-2/TRBV6-3,NA,TRBJ2-7,TGTGCCAGCAATACTAACCGGAACTACCCTTCCACTATGACCTACGAGCAGTACTTC,CASNTNRNYPSTMTYEQYF
NA,TRBV11-3,NA,TRBJ2-3,TGTGCCGGCAGTCTCTCCTACACAGATACGCGGTATTTT,CAGSLSYTDTRYF
NA,TRBV6-6,NA,TRBJ2-7,TGTGCCAGCAGTTACTCGAGTCGCAGGGGTAGCGAGCAGTACTTC,CASSYSSRRGSEQYF
NA,TRBV29-1,NA,TRBJ1-3,TGCAGCGTTGGAGATCAGCGTGGAAACACTATATATTTT,CSVGDQRGNTIYF
NA,TRBV5-1,NA,TRBJ1-5,TGCGCCGACGGCCAGGGTATAGGCAATCAGCCCCAGCATTTT,CADGQGIGNQPQHF
NA,TRBV14,many,TRBJ2-2,TGTGCCAGCAGCCAAGATACAGGGAACACCGGGGAGCTGTTTTTT,CASSQDTGNTGELFF
TRBD1,TRBV10-3,NA,TRBJ1-3,TGTGACATCAGTTCAAAGATAAGGACAGGAGTGCCTGGAAACACCATATATTTT,CDISSKIRTGVPGNTIYF
NA,TRBV30,few,TRBJ2-5,TGTGCCTGGAGTGTAAGGCAGGTTGGAGAGACCCAGTACTTC,CAWSVRQVGETQYF
NA,TRBV28,many,TRBJ2-7,TGTGCCAGCAGCGGGGACCGCGCCTACGAGCAGTACTTC,CASSGDRAYEQYF
NA,TRBV11-1,NA,TRBJ2-1,TGTGCCAGCAGCCCCCGGGGTCCGGGGATAGATGATCAGTTCTTC,CASSPRGPGIDDQFF
NA,TRBV6-1,few,TRBJ2-5,TGTGCCCGTAGTAATTCCGGGACAAAAGAGACCCAGTACTTC,CARSNSGTKETQYF
TRBD1,TRBV2,NA,TRBJ2-1,TGTGCCACCAAGGACAGGGGGGATGAGCAGTTCTTC,CATKDRGDEQFF
TRBD2,TRBV29-1,NA,TRBJ2-1,TGCAGCGGGGGAAGTAGCGGGTTCAATGAGCAGTTCTTC,CSGGSSGFNEQFF
TRBD1,TRBV6-2/TRBV6-3,many,TRBJ1-1,TGTGCCAGCAGTTACCTGACAGGGCGTGAGACTGAAGCTTTCTTT,CASSYLTGRETEAFF
NA,TRBV5-6,NA,TRBJ2-3,TGTGCCAGCAGTTGGAGTGCGAGCGGGAGCACAGATACGCAGTATTTT,CASSWSASGSTDTQYF
NA,TRBV11-2,NA,TRBJ1-2,TGTGCCAGCAGCCTCAGTGGGGGGGCGACCGGCTACACCTTC,CASSLSGGATGYTF
NA,TRBV6-6,many,TRBJ2-1,TGTGCCAGCAGCCCCTCCTACAATGAGCAGTTCTTC,CASSPSYNEQFF
TRBD1,TRBV11-2,few,TRBJ1-5,TGTGCCAGCAGTCGCGACAGGGATCAGCCCCAGCATTTT,CASSRDRDQPQHF
NA,TRBV5-5,NA,TRBJ1-1,TGTGCCAGCAGCCCACCTCCGGGAACGGAGGGTGAAGCTTTCTTT,CASSPPPGTEGEAFF
TRBD1,TRBV11-1,NA,TRBJ2-4,TGTGACAGCAGTCCAGGACAGGGGGCAATGGACATTCAGTACTTC,CDSSPGQGAMDIQYF
NA,TRBV6-6,many,TRBJ2-5,TGTGCCAGCAGTTCATCCAGGGTATCGGAGACCCAGTACTTC,CASSSSRVSETQYF
NA,TRBV11-2,NA,TRBJ2-2,TGTGCCAGCAGCCATGTGCGGTGGAGGATCGGGGAGCTGTTTTTT,CASSHVRWRIGELFF
NA,TRBV21-1,NA,TRBJ2-7,TGTGCCAGCAGCACCAGCGGGCATAAGACGTACTACGAGCAGTACTTC,CASSTSGHKTYYEQYF
NA,TRBV6-2/TRBV6-3,many,TRBJ2-3,TGTGCCAGCAGGCGCCATTCTGATTCAGATACGCAGTATTTT,CASRRHSDSDTQYF
TRBD2,TRBV11-2,NA,TRBJ2-1,TGTACCAGCAGCTTAGTTAGCGGGAGCTCCTACAATGAGCAGTTCTTC,CTSSLVSGSSYNEQFF
TRBD1,TRBV6-5,NA,TRBJ2-7,TGTGCCAGCAGGCCACAGGGGGTGTATTTCCACGAGCAGTACTTC,CASRPQGVYFHEQYF
NA,TRBV5-4,many,TRBJ2-3,TGTGCCAGCAGGTTAATGTCCGGACCCACAGATACGCAGTATTTT,CASRLMSGPTDTQYF
NA,TRBV5-6,NA,TRBJ2-5,TGTGCCAGCAGCCCGACGGGCAGGGGACCGTTAGAGACCCAGTACTTC,CASSPTGRGPLETQYF
NA,TRBV6-5,NA,TRBJ1-5,TGTGCCAGCAGTTACGAGAGCAATCGGCCCCAGCATTTT,CASSYESNRPQHF
NA,TRBV12-3/TRBV12-4,once,TRBJ2-7,TGTGCCAGCAGTAAGGGACTCAGCTCCTACGAGCAGTGCTTC,CASSKGLSSYEQCF
TRBD1,TRBV12-3/TRBV12-4,many,TRBJ2-5,TGTGCCAGCAACCTACAGGGGCAAGAGACCCAGTACTTC,CASNLQGQETQYF
NA,TRBV6-2/TRBV6-3,NA,TRBJ2-1,TGTGCCAGCAATTACGTAGTCTACAATGAGCAGTTCTTC,CASNYVVYNEQFF
NA,TRBV11-1,many,TRBJ2-6,TGTGCCAGCAGGTGGGCTGGGGCCAACGTCCTGACTTTC,CASRWAGANVLTF
NA,TRBV28,NA,TRBJ1-2,TGTGCCACCCGGGGAGGGCACGGGACCTATGGCTACACCTTC,CATRGGHGTYGYTF
NA,TRBV11-1,NA,TRBJ2-7,TGTGCCAGCAGTCAACGACTAGTCTCCCACGTGCAGCACTTC,CASSQRLVSHVQHF
TRBD2,TRBV10-2,many,TRBJ2-7,TGCGCCAGCACCTCATCCGGGACTAGCGGGAGGGCCAACGAGCAGTACTTC,CASTSSGTSGRANEQYF
NA,TRBV29-1,NA,TRBJ2-2,TGCAGCGTCGAGGACATGACCGGGGATCTGTTTTTT,CSVEDMTGDLFF
TRBD1,TRBV29-1,many,TRBJ1-1,TGCAGCGTTGAAGATCAAAGGGGGCCGCTGGGGGTAACTGAAGCTTTCTTT,CSVEDQRGPLGVTEAFF
TRBD2,TRBV7-8,few,TRBJ2-7,TGTGCCAGCAGCTTAGTGCTAGCGGGAGGGACCACCCCGGGGGAGCAGTACTTC,CASSLVLAGGTTPGEQYF
NA,TRBV29-1,NA,TRBJ1-1,TGCAGTGTTTCCACCCAGGGGAACACTGAAACTTTCTTT,CSVSTQGNTETFF
NA,TRBV5-1,NA,TRBJ2-5,TGCGCCAGCAGCTTGGCCTCGGTGGGGGCCCAAGAGACCCAGTACTTC,CASSLASVGAQETQYF
TRBD2,TRBV6-6,NA,TRBJ2-1,TGTGCCAGCAGTGCAGGGCCCGGGACTACAGACAATGAGCAGTTCTTC,CASSAGPGTTDNEQFF
NA,TRBV14,many,TRBJ1-2,TGTGCCAGCAGCCAAGATCGTCTCGTGGGCACTAGCTACACCTTC,CASSQDRLVGTSYTF
NA,TRBV28,NA,TRBJ2-3,TGTGCCAGCAGTTTGTGGGATACAGATACGCAGTATTTT,CASSLWDTDTQYF